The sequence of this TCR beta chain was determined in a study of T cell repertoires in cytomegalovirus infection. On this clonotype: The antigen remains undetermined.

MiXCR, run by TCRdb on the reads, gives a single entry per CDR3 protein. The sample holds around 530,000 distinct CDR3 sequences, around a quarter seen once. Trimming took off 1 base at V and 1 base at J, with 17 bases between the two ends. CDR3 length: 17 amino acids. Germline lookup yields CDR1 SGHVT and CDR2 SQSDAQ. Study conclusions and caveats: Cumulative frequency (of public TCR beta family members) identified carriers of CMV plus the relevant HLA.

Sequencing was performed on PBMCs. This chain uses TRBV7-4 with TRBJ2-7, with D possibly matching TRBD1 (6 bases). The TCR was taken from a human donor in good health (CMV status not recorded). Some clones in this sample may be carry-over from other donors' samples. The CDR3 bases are TGTGCCAGCAGCTTAGGGTCCGGGACACTTGGTTCCTACGAGCAGTACGTC. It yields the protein CASSLGSGTLGSYEQYV.